This TCR beta chain was profiled in a study of graft-versus-host responses after intestinal transplantation. On the study more broadly: Transplants given to recipients were multivisceral, liver-intestinal, or isolated intestinal. The study's findings and limits: Patients with graft-donor T cell macrochimerism had high graft-versus-host to host-versus-graft clonal ratios in allografts.

Some clones are missing from TCRdb's copy, which holds only in-frame ones; the method was immunoSEQ multiplex PCR. The sample contains approximately 89,000 clones, 80% to 95% of which appear only once. The CDR3 spans 15 residues. Per germline, CDR1 SGHTA and CDR2 FQGTGA. V was pared by 1 base and J by 8 bases, with 15 bases between. With regard to this clone: The antigen remains undetermined.

This clonotype was obtained from a human donor who received an intestinal transplant. This sample comprised unstimulated CD4+ T cells sorted from spleen or lymph node cells, obtained before intestinal transplant. V gene TRBV7-3 combines with J gene TRBJ2-1; a possible D gene is TRBD1 (5 bases). The CDR3 sequence is CASSLSSRSRDEQFF. CDR3 bases: TGTGCCAGCAGCTTAAGTTCTAGGAGCAGGGATGAGCAGTTCTTC. Together with reference TRBV7-3 and TRBJ2-1, the CDR3 gives the full variable domain: GAGVSQTPSNKVTEKGKYVELRCDPISGHTALYWYRQSLGQGPEFLIYFQGTGAADDSGLPNDRFFAVRPEGSVSTLKIQRTERGDSAVYLCASSLSSRSRDEQFFGPGTRLTVL.